A single sample is the source of the 19 T cell receptor beta chains below, sequenced in a study of blood T cell repertoires in COVID-19. The data were produced by immunoSEQ multiplex PCR, yet TCRdb's version contains in-frame clones alone and is incomplete. The sample contains roughly 120,000 clones, roughly 90% of which appear only once. Sequences were obtained from peripheral blood. These receptors were taken from a man aged 45-60 years with COVID-19, enrolled during active disease.

The rearrangement joins TRBV6-6 to TRBJ2-1; no reliable D call. V was trimmed by 0 bases and J by 7 bases, leaving 7 bases between them. The CDR3 is 13 amino acids. The V gene's germline CDR1 is MNHNY and CDR2 SVGAGI (reference sequence). The CDR3 here is CASSYSANNEQFF. The CDR3 DNA is TGTGCCAGCAGTTACTCGGCCAATAATGAGCAGTTCTTC.

The chain recombines TRBV5-1 with TRBJ2-2, with D unclear. Germline V CDR1 and CDR2: SGHRS, YFSETQ. This CDR3 comprises 15 residues. The V end was cut by 0 bases, the J end by 7 bases, with 13 bases between. The chain's CDR3 is CASSLGPFQNGELFF. The CDR3 nucleotides are TGCGCCAGCAGCTTGGGTCCCTTCCAGAACGGGGAGCTGTTTTTT.

The chain recombines TRBV11-2 with TRBJ1-5; 7 positions match TRBD1. CDR3 length: 14 amino acids. The junction had 5 bases not matched to a gene; V was cut back by 5 bases and J by 4 bases. Germline values: CDR1 SGHAT, CDR2 FQNNGV. Here the CDR3 reads CASSLGTDNQPQHF. The CDR3, as DNA: TGTGCCAGCAGCCTGGGGACAGATAATCAGCCCCAGCATTTT.

The chain uses TRBV13 and TRBJ2-1; TRBD1 aligns across 11 bases. The junction had 6 bases not matched to a gene; V was cut back by 5 bases and J by 9 bases. The CDR3 loop spans 14 amino acids. Germline V gene data show CDR1 as PRHDT and CDR2 as FYEKMQ (reference sequence). The DNA of the CDR3 is TGTGCCAGCAGCCGGGACAGGGGGTTGGGTGAGCAGTTCTTC. It translates to CASSRDRGLGEQFF.

The chain links TRBV11-2 to TRBJ2-5, with D perhaps matching TRBD1 (6 bases). Germline V lookup: CDR1 SGHAT, CDR2 FQNNGV. The CDR3 is made up of 16 amino acids. Between the trimmed V and J ends, which lost 5 bases and 5 bases, there was a span of 21 bases. CDR3 coding DNA: TGTGCCAGCAGCCAGAATTTCAGGGGCCTAGGGGAGACCCAGTACTTC. As protein: CASSQNFRGLGETQYF.

This chain connects TRBV28 to TRBJ1-2, with 9 bases matching TRBD1. CDR1 and CDR2 (germline): MDHEN, SYDVKM. The CDR3 loop spans 13 amino acids. The V segment lost 10 bases and the J segment 4 bases; nucleotides outside the gene matches: 7. The CDR3 is CATLQGAGYGYTF. For the CDR3, the DNA is TGTGCCACCTTACAGGGGGCGGGCTATGGCTACACCTTC.

The chain employs TRBV6-5 and TRBJ2-3; 8 positions agree with TRBD2. Germline CDR1 is MNHEY and CDR2 is SVGAGI. V was pared by 5 bases and J by 1 base, with 5 bases of the junction left unmatched. The CDR3 spans 15 residues. The CDR3 sequence is CASSPLTSGTDTQYF. CDR3 sequence (DNA): TGTGCCAGCAGTCCTCTGACTAGCGGCACAGATACGCAGTATTTT.

The J gene is TRBJ2-1, the V gene TRBV7-2, with 8 positions matching TRBD1. The CDR3 has 15 amino acids. Germline loops: CDR1 SGHTA, CDR2 FQGNSA. V shed 5 bases and J 3 bases; nucleotides not matched to a gene: 6. The CDR3 DNA is TGTGCCAGCAGCCTACAGGGGGTATTCTACAATGAGCAGTTCTTC. Translation gives CASSLQGVFYNEQFF.

The chain carries TRBV7-9 and TRBJ2-1; 12 bases are a match to TRBD2. CDR1 and CDR2 (germline): SEHNR, FQNEAQ (reference sequence). The V gene end was trimmed by 5 bases and the J gene end by 8 bases; junction bases not matched to a gene: 7. CDR3 length: 15 residues. The CDR3 protein is CASSLTSGRWDEQFF. For the CDR3, the DNA is TGTGCCAGCAGCCTGACTAGCGGGAGATGGGATGAGCAGTTCTTC.

The chain joins TRBV18 to TRBJ2-2; TRBD2 matches at 9 bases. The V gene end was trimmed by 3 bases and the J gene end by 2 bases; junction bases not matched to a gene: 4. Per germline, CDR1 KGHSH and CDR2 LQKENI. CDR3 size: 16 residues. CDR3 in amino acids: CASSPELAGNTGELFF. As DNA, the CDR3 is TGTGCCAGCTCACCGGAACTAGCGGGTAACACCGGGGAGCTGTTTTTT.

V usage is TRBV7-3 and J usage is TRBJ1-4; D may be TRBD1 (6 bases). This CDR3 is 14 amino acids long. V lost 5 bases to trimming and J lost 5 bases, with 12 bases between them. CDR1 is SGHTA, CDR2 FQGTGA, per germline. CDR3 bases: TGTGCCAGCAGCCCGACAGGACCCAATGAAAAACTGTTTTTT. It encodes CASSPTGPNEKLFF.

Only one count was recorded for this clone. This chain joins TRBV28 and TRBJ2-1; the D gene is possibly TRBD2 (6 bases). Germline-derived CDR1 and CDR2 are MDHEN and SYDVKM. CDR3 size: 13 residues. V lost 11 bases to trimming and J lost 2 bases, with 13 bases between them. CDR3 protein: CAGGTGAYNEQFF. DNA of the CDR3: TGTGCCGGCGGGACTGGCGCCTACAATGAGCAGTTCTTC.

The rearrangement joins TRBV3-1 (or the pseudogene TRBV3-2) to TRBJ2-2, with 7 bases aligning to TRBD1. This CDR3 comprises 14 residues. Germline CDR1 and CDR2: LGHDT and YNNKEL (reference sequence). Trimming took 6 bases from V and 1 from J; bases not matched to a gene: 2. CDR3 in amino acids: CASRRQGNTGELFF. CDR3 DNA: TGTGCCAGCAGGAGACAGGGGAACACCGGGGAGCTGTTTTTT.

The chain is built from TRBV30 and TRBJ1-3; 8 bases fit TRBD1. Germline V lookup: CDR1 GTSNPN, CDR2 SVGIG (reference sequence). With V trimmed by 3 bases and J by 0 bases, 10 bases remained unmatched. The length of the CDR3 is 17 residues. The CDR3 loop is CAWRRGDRSYSGNTIYF. CDR3 sequence (DNA): TGTGCCTGGAGGAGAGGGGACAGGTCCTACTCTGGAAACACCATATATTTT.

The chain couples TRBV20-1 to TRBJ2-3; 12 nucleotides align to TRBD2. The germline V gene has CDR1 DFQATT and CDR2 SNEGSKA (reference sequence). With V trimmed by 3 bases and J by 6 bases, 4 bases remained unmatched. The CDR3 runs to 14 residues. The CDR3 nucleotides read TGCAGTGCTAGTAGACTAGCGGGAGTGGATACGCAGTATTTT. This codes for CSASRLAGVDTQYF.

The chain links TRBV5-1 to TRBJ1-1, with D uncertain. This CDR3 comprises 13 residues. Germline V CDR1 and CDR2: SGHRS, YFSETQ. The V gene lost 0 bases and the J gene lost 5 bases, with 8 bases spanning the gap. The CDR3 nucleotides read TGCGCCAGCAGCTTGGGCTTCCAGACTGAAGCTTTCTTT. It codes for CASSLGFQTEAFF.

The gene calls are TRBV28 and TRBJ2-7; 11 bases align to TRBD2. The CDR3 has 17 amino acids. V was pared by 5 bases and J by 5 bases, with 14 bases of the junction left unmatched. The germline gives CDR1 MDHEN, CDR2 SYDVKM. The CDR3 sequence: CASSARTSGRGGHEQYF. The DNA of the CDR3 is TGTGCCAGCAGTGCAAGGACTAGCGGGCGAGGGGGCCACGAGCAGTACTTC.

The chain is built from TRBV2 and TRBJ2-2; the match to TRBD2 covers 7 bases. This CDR3 has 16 amino acids. The J segment lost 6 bases and the V segment lost 4 bases, leaving 11 bases of the junction unmatched. The V gene's germline CDR1 is SNHLY and CDR2 FYNNEI. The CDR3 nucleotides read TGTGCCAGCAGTGGGTCTGGGAGGGCTATTGCCGGGGAGCTGTTTTTT. Amino acids: CASSGSGRAIAGELFF. Combining the CDR3 with reference TRBV2 and TRBJ2-2 gives the whole variable domain EPEVTQTPSHQVTQMGQEVILRCVPISNHLYFYWYRQILGQKVEFLVSFYNNEISEKSEIFDDQFSVERPDGSNFTLKIRSTKLEDSAMYFCASSGSGRAIAGELFFGEGSRLTVL.

The chain recombines TRBV4-2 with TRBJ1-3; D may be TRBD1 (6 bases). Trimming took 4 bases from V and 2 from J, leaving 21 bases between them. The germline CDR1 and CDR2 sequences are LGHNA and YNFKEQ. The CDR3 is 18 amino acids. The CDR3 region is CASSRDGGGAGAGNTIYF. CDR3 DNA: TGTGCCAGCAGCCGGGACGGGGGGGGCGCTGGAGCTGGAAACACCATATATTTT.